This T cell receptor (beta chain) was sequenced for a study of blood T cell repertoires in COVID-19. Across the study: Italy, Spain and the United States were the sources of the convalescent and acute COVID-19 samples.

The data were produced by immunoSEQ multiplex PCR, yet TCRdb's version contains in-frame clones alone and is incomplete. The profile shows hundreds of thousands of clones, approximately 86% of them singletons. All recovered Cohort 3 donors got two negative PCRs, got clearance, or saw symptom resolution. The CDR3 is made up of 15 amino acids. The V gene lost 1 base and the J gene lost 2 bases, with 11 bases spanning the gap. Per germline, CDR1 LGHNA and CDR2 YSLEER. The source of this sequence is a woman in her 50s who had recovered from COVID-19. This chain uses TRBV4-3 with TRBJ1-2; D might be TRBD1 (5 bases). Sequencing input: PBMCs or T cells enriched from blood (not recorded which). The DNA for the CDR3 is TGCGCCAGCAGCCAAGTTGACAGAGAGAACTATGGCTACACCTTC. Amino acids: CASSQVDRENYGYTF.